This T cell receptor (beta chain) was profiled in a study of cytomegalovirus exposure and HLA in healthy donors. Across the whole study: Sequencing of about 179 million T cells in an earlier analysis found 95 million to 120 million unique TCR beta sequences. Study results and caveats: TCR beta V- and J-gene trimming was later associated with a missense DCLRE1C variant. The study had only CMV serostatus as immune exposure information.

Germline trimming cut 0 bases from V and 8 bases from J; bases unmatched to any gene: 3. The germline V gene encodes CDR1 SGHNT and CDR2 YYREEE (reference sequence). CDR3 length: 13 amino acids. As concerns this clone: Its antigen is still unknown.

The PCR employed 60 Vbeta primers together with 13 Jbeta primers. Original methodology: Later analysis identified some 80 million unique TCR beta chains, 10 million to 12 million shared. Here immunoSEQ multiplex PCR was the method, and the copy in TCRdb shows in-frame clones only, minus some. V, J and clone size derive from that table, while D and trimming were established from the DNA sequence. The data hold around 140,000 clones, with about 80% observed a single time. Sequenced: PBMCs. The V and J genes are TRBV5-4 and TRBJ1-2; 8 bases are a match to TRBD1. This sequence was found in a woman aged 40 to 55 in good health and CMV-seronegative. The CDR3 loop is CASSLGTGFGYTF. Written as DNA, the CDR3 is TGTGCCAGCAGCTTGGGGACAGGGTTCGGCTACACCTTC.